This T cell receptor (beta chain) originates from a study of T cell responses to AZD1222 COVID-19 vaccine. In the case of this clone: The target antigen is unknown.

The repertoire was sequenced with immunoSEQ multiplex PCR; TCRdb's copy has only in-frame clones and lacks some. The sample contains some 200,000 clones, approximately 93% of which appear only once. General study results and limits: At baseline, seropositivity was found in only a handful of AZD1222 recipients. A rise in Spike-specific TCR breadth and depth followed two AZD1222 doses. Reportedly, nearly half the spike-specific TCRs target unmutated variant regions.

The CDR3 is 16 amino acids. The V end was cut by 4 bases, the J end by 4 bases, with 17 bases between. From germline, CDR1 is SGHRS and CDR2 YFSETQ. Source: peripheral blood, taken on day 0 of AZD1222 vaccination. The chain employs TRBV5-1 and TRBJ1-4, with D tentatively TRBD1 (5 bases). The sequence was collected from an adult in good health. The CDR3 loop reads CASSPGVWEVNEKLFF. As DNA, the CDR3 is TGCGCCAGCAGCCCGGGGGTTTGGGAGGTTAATGAAAAACTGTTTTTT.